Each of the 21 T cell receptor beta chains below was sequenced from the same sample in a study of PD-1 blockade in mismatch repair-deficient tumors. The data were produced by immunoSEQ multiplex PCR, yet TCRdb's version contains in-frame clones alone and is incomplete. The sample includes approximately 63,000 clones, 88% of them seen just once. The sequenced sample was peripheral blood, obtained 52 weeks after starting pembrolizumab. These receptors came from an adult with mismatch repair-deficient cancer.

The chain is built from TRBV2 and TRBJ2-7, with TRBD2 identical over 7 bases. The V gene's germline CDR1 is SNHLY and CDR2 FYNNEI. V was clipped by 7 bases and J by 7 bases; unmatched bases: 16. This CDR3 is built from 15 residues. In DNA form, the CDR3 reads TGTGCCAGCACCCGATCCGGGACTAATTTGTTGGAGCAGTACTTC. Residues: CASTRSGTNLLEQYF.

The chain employs TRBV11-2 and TRBJ2-1; perhaps TRBD1 as D (5 bases). Germline-derived CDR1 and CDR2 are SGHAT and FQNNGV. This CDR3 comprises 12 residues. V was clipped by 4 bases and J by 9 bases, with 10 bases between them. In DNA form, the CDR3 reads TGTGCCAGCAGCTACCTTAGGGGTGAGCAGTTCTTC. As protein: CASSYLRGEQFF.

The V and J genes are TRBV5-1 and TRBJ2-7; 8 positions agree with TRBD2. The CDR3 runs to 16 residues. From germline, CDR1 is SGHRS and CDR2 YFSETQ. V lost 0 bases, J lost 0 bases, and 5 bases stayed unmatched. CDR3 loop: CASSLVLAVPSYEQYF. CDR3 coding DNA: TGCGCCAGCAGCTTGGTACTAGCGGTGCCCTCCTACGAGCAGTACTTC.

For the CDR3, the DNA is TGTGCCAGCAGCTTTACTACAGGGGGCATCACCGGGGAGCTGTTTTTT. Its translation: CASSFTTGGITGELFF. V and J are TRBV5-6 and TRBJ2-2; 9 bases fit TRBD1. The trim removed 2 bases at V and 4 bases at J, leaving 6 bases unmatched. Germline V gene lookup returns CDR1 SGHDT and CDR2 YYEEEE. CDR3 length equals 16 residues.

The rearrangement links TRBV10-1 to TRBJ2-1; 8 bases line up with TRBD2. Looked up from germline, CDR1 is WNHNN and CDR2 is SYGVQD (reference sequence). The CDR3 loop spans 15 amino acids. V was pared by 2 bases and J by 3 bases, with 3 bases of the junction left unmatched. The CDR3 DNA reads as TGCGCCAGCAGTGAGCGGACTAGCCTCTACAATGAGCAGTTCTTC. Protein: CASSERTSLYNEQFF.

The chain joins TRBV9 to TRBJ2-3, with unresolved D. This CDR3 is 16 amino acids long. V was clipped by 0 bases and J by 2 bases, with 13 bases between them. From germline, CDR1 is SGDLS and CDR2 YYNGEE. CDR3 sequence reads: CASSVEGQAITDTQYF. CDR3 DNA sequence: TGTGCCAGCAGCGTAGAAGGCCAAGCAATCACAGATACGCAGTATTTT.

V is TRBV9 and J is TRBJ2-1, with D possibly being TRBD2 (5 bases). CDR1 and CDR2 (germline): SGDLS, YYNGEE. Trimming left V 3 bases short and J 2 bases short, with 15 bases between. The CDR3 loop spans 16 amino acids. The DNA for the CDR3 is TGTGCCAGCAGCGCCCCGCGGGTTACAGCCTACAATGAGCAGTTCTTC. This gives the protein CASSAPRVTAYNEQFF.

CDR3 coding DNA: TGTGCCAGCAGCTTAGGCAGGCAAGAGACCCAGTACTTC. Residues: CASSLGRQETQYF. The V gene is TRBV7-8, the J gene TRBJ2-5; D is uncertain. Germline V gene sequence: CDR1 SGHVS, CDR2 FQNEAQ. There are 13 residues in the CDR3. V lost 1 base and J lost 2, with 5 bases in between.

This chain uses TRBV7-8 with TRBJ2-7, with D perhaps TRBD1 (5 bases). V was pared by 0 bases and J by 5 bases, with 11 bases between. Germline V gene sequence: CDR1 SGHVS, CDR2 FQNEAQ. This CDR3 region has 14 residues. The DNA for the CDR3 is TGTGCCAGCAGCTTAGCGGGGCTCGGTGACGAGCAGTACTTC. Translation: CASSLAGLGDEQYF.

Written as DNA, the CDR3 is TGCGCCAGCAGCCAAGATAGACTAGCGGGATCCTACGAGCAGTACTTC. Protein sequence: CASSQDRLAGSYEQYF. The rearrangement joins TRBV4-1 to TRBJ2-7, with 11 positions matching TRBD2. From germline, CDR1 is MGHRA and CDR2 YSYEKL. The length of the CDR3 is 16 residues. Losses at the gene ends were 0 bases for V and 1 base for J; bases not matched to a gene: 2.

This clone was seen only once. The chain recombines TRBV9 with TRBJ2-6; TRBD1 is a possible D gene (5 bases). Germline CDR1 SGDLS, CDR2 YYNGEE. This CDR3 contains 17 residues. The V gene lost 5 bases and the J gene lost 3 bases, with 18 bases spanning the gap. CDR3 protein: CASSPKIQGYGANVLTF. CDR3 bases: TGTGCCAGCAGTCCTAAAATCCAGGGATATGGGGCCAACGTCCTGACTTTC.

The rearrangement joins TRBV5-4 to TRBJ2-7; D call uncertain. The CDR3 spans 14 residues. Per the germline V gene, CDR1 is SGHNT and CDR2 is YYREEE (reference sequence). V gave up 2 bases and J gave up 0 bases, with 9 bases separating them. This CDR3 reads CASSFQDGSYEQYF. CDR3 bases: TGTGCCAGCAGCTTTCAGGACGGCTCCTACGAGCAGTACTTC. The full variable domain, in which reference TRBV5-4 and TRBJ2-7 provide the parts outside the CDR3, is ETGVTQSPTHLIKTRGQQVTLRCSSQSGHNTVSWYQQALGQGPQFIFQYYREEENGRGNFPPRFSGLQFPNYSSELNVNALELDDSALYLCASSFQDGSYEQYFGPGTRLTVT.

The CDR3 nucleotides are TGTGCCATCAGTTTTACTAGTGGTGCCAAAAACATTCAGTACTTC. Translation: CAISFTSGAKNIQYF. The chain uses TRBV10-3 and TRBJ2-4; weak D call: TRBD2 (5 bases). V shed 5 bases and J shed 1 base, with 12 bases lying between them. This CDR3 comprises 15 residues. Germline V lookup: CDR1 ENHRY, CDR2 SYGVKD.

This clone was picked up a small number of times. The V gene is TRBV28, the J gene TRBJ2-7; 8 nucleotides agree with TRBD1. The J segment lost 9 bases and the V segment lost 4 bases, leaving 8 bases of the junction unmatched. This CDR3 is 13 amino acids long. Germline V gene lookup returns CDR1 MDHEN and CDR2 SYDVKM. CDR3 region: CASSSIQGAGQYF. In DNA form, the CDR3 reads TGTGCCAGCAGTTCTATTCAGGGGGCTGGGCAGTACTTC.

This chain connects TRBV7-9 to TRBJ2-3; the D gene is possibly TRBD1 (6 bases). The CDR3 length is 18 residues. V dropped 5 bases and J dropped 0 bases, with 21 bases sitting between them. CDR1 and CDR2 from the germline V gene are SEHNR and FQNEAQ (reference sequence). The CDR3 DNA reads TGTGCCAGCAGCCTGAAACAGGGTAGGGGCCCTAGCACAGATACGCAGTATTTT. It specifies CASSLKQGRGPSTDTQYF.

The J gene is TRBJ2-3, the V gene TRBV13, with 9 positions matching TRBD1. Losses at the gene ends were 5 bases for V and 5 bases for J; bases not matched to a gene: 23. This CDR3 contains 20 residues. Germline CDR1 reads PRHDT; CDR2 reads FYEKMQ (reference sequence). Written as DNA, the CDR3 is TGTGCCAGCAGCGTGAACCGGGACAGGGTTTACCCCTACATCGGAGATACGCAGTATTTT. Translated, it gives CASSVNRDRVYPYIGDTQYF.

The chain is built from TRBV28 and TRBJ2-1; the match to TRBD2 covers 10 bases. Germline CDR1 and CDR2: MDHEN and SYDVKM. The junction had 11 bases not matched to a gene; V was cut back by 6 bases and J by 6 bases. The CDR3 runs 16 residues. CDR3 DNA sequence: TGTGCCAGCAGCCACGCTAAGCGGGAGGGAATCAATGAGCAGTTCTTC. Protein sequence: CASSHAKREGINEQFF.

V gene TRBV11-2 combines with J gene TRBJ2-7; TRBD1 aligns across 8 bases. The CDR3 spans 16 residues. V lost 5 bases, J lost 3 bases, and 12 bases stayed unmatched. Germline V lookup: CDR1 SGHAT, CDR2 FQNNGV. CDR3: CASSRNRDRILYEQYF. The CDR3 DNA follows: TGTGCCAGCAGCCGAAACCGGGACAGGATACTCTACGAGCAGTACTTC. The variable domain in full, with the rest retrieved from reference TRBV11-2 and TRBJ2-7, is EAGVAQSPRYKIIEKRQSVAFWCNPISGHATLYWYQQILGQGPKLLIQFQNNGVVDDSQLPKDRFSAERLKGVDSTLKIQPAKLEDSAVYLCASSRNRDRILYEQYFGPGTRLTVT.

This clone was seen just once. The chain links TRBV5-4 to TRBJ2-5, with 14 bases lining up with TRBD2. From germline, CDR1 is SGHNT and CDR2 YYREEE (reference sequence). CDR3 length: 16 residues. Unmatched junction bases numbered 6, after V lost 4 bases and J lost 4 bases. The CDR3 protein is CASSPGLAGGRETQYF. In DNA form, the CDR3 reads TGTGCCAGCAGCCCCGGACTAGCGGGAGGCCGAGAGACCCAGTACTTC. Using reference TRBV5-4 and TRBJ2-5 for the parts outside the CDR3, the full variable domain is ETGVTQSPTHLIKTRGQQVTLRCSSQSGHNTVSWYQQALGQGPQFIFQYYREEENGRGNFPPRFSGLQFPNYSSELNVNALELDDSALYLCASSPGLAGGRETQYFGPGTRLLVL.

This clone has only one observation. The chain employs TRBV6-1 and TRBJ2-7; no reliable D call. The length of the CDR3 is 12 residues. V gave up 5 bases and J gave up 0 bases, with 5 bases separating them. The V gene's germline CDR1 is MNHNS and CDR2 SASEGT. DNA of the CDR3: TGTGCCAGCAGTACTAACTCCTACGAGCAGTACTTC. Translation gives CASSTNSYEQYF.

This clone appeared a single time. The chain is built from TRBV4-1 and TRBJ2-3; D might be TRBD1 (6 bases). The CDR3 runs 15 residues. The V end lost 1 base, the J end lost 1 base, and 9 bases lay between the germline ends. Germline-derived CDR1 and CDR2 are MGHRA and YSYEKL. Here the CDR3 DNA reads TGCGCCAGCAGCCAAGCACAGGGACGCACAGATACGCAGTATTTT. Protein sequence: CASSQAQGRTDTQYF.